The clone carrying this T cell receptor beta chain was recorded only once. The antigen is undetermined. These data are taken from a study of T cell responses to AZD1222 COVID-19 vaccine. Some clones are missing from TCRdb's copy, which holds only in-frame ones; the method was immunoSEQ multiplex PCR. The sample lists some 140,000 clones, approximately 92% occurring once. Study-wide results and caveats: Donors, mostly white British, included more females; clonal diversity was possibly underestimated. Once two AZD1222 doses were given, Spike-specific TCR breadth and depth went up. Only after the peak T cell response were repertoires sampled.

Trimming pared 5 bases from V and 3 bases from J, leaving 13 bases between. The CDR3 spans 14 residues. CDR1 and CDR2 (germline): MNHEY, SVGEGT. Pooled samples include second doses given at about 4 or 12 weeks. The specimen was peripheral blood, collected 28 days after the second AZD1222 dose. The sequence came from an adult who received the AZD1222 COVID-19 vaccine. This chain links TRBV6-2 or TRBV6-3 with TRBJ1-1; D is uncertain. Here the CDR3 reads CASSRPTRYTEAFF. CDR3 nucleotides: TGTGCCAGCAGTCGACCGACCCGTTACACTGAAGCTTTCTTT.